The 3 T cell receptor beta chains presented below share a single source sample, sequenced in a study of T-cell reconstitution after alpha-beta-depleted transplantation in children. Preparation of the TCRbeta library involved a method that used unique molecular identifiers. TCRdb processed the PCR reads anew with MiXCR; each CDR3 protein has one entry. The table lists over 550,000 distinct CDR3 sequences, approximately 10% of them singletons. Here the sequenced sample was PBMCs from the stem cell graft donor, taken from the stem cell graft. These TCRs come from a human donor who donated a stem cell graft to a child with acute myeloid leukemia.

The CDR3 DNA is TGCGCCAGCAGCCGACCCCTTACCGGGGAGCTGTTTTTT. Its protein is CASSRPLTGELFF. V usage is TRBV5-1 and J usage is TRBJ2-2; D is unclear. The CDR3 length is 13 residues. In germline, CDR1 is SGHRS, CDR2 YFSETQ. V gave up 4 bases and J gave up 5 bases, with 9 bases separating them.

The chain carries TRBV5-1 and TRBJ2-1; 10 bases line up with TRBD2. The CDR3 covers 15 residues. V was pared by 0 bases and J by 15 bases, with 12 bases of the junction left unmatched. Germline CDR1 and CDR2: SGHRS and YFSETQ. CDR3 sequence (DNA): TGCGCCAGCAGCTTGGAAACTAGCGGGGCAAACGTTGGGTTCTTC. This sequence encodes CASSLETSGANVGFF.

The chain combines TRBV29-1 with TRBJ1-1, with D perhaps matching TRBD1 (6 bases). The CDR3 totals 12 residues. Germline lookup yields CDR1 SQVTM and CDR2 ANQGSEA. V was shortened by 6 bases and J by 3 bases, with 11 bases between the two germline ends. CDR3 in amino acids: CSVGTGYTEAFF. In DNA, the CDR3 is TGCAGCGTGGGAACAGGGTACACTGAAGCTTTCTTT.